This paragraph covers one T cell receptor beta chain sequence. Original processing notes: The assay estimated nucleated cells by amplifying reference gene primers. TCRdb keeps only in-frame clones here, not all; method: immunoSEQ multiplex PCR. The V and J calls and clone size come from that table; D and trimming were worked out from the DNA. The profile shows some 250,000 clones, more than 70% of them singletons. These data come from a study of blood T cell repertoires in COVID-19. Study as a whole: COVID-19 samples collected from the United States, Italy and Spain covered acute and convalescent phases. T cells, B-cell-depleted T cells, or PBMCs supplied cDNA or gDNA.

CDR1 MNHEY and CDR2 SMNVEV come from the germline V gene (reference sequence). Trimming left V 8 bases short and J 4 bases short, with 18 bases between. The CDR3 extends over 14 amino acids. The clonotype originates from a man older than 75 with acute or convalescent COVID-19. The sequenced sample consisted of peripheral blood. This chain joins TRBV27 and TRBJ2-7, with D perhaps TRBD1 (6 bases). CDR3 DNA sequence: TGTGCCAGCCCGAGACAGGCGACGCTATACGAGCAGTACTTC. Its protein product is CASPRQATLYEQYF.